This paragraph reports one T cell receptor beta chain. In the authors' methods: Counts of nucleated cells, estimated from reference gene primer amplification, were obtained. TCRdb keeps only in-frame clones here, not all; method: immunoSEQ multiplex PCR. Clone size and V and J calls were adopted from that table, with D and trimming inferred from the DNA. The sample lists 200,000 to 300,000 clones, about 86% occurring once. These data come from a study of blood T cell repertoires in COVID-19. Study-wide context: From the United States, Italy and Spain came samples of acute and convalescent COVID-19. From T cells, B-cell-depleted T cells, or PBMCs came the material, which was cDNA or gDNA.

V was shortened by 5 bases and J by 3 bases, with 19 bases between the two germline ends. The CDR3 sequence is 16 residues long. Germline V gene data show CDR1 as MNHEY and CDR2 as SMNVEV (reference sequence). The specimen sequenced was peripheral blood. The J gene is TRBJ2-5, the V gene TRBV27, with a weak D call TRBD2 (5 bases). The clonotype was recovered from a man younger than 40 with active or convalescent COVID-19. CDR3 nucleotides: TGTGCCAGCAGTCCCCCCCCTGGTGAGGGAGAAGAGACCCAGTACTTC. Amino acids: CASSPPPGEGEETQYF.